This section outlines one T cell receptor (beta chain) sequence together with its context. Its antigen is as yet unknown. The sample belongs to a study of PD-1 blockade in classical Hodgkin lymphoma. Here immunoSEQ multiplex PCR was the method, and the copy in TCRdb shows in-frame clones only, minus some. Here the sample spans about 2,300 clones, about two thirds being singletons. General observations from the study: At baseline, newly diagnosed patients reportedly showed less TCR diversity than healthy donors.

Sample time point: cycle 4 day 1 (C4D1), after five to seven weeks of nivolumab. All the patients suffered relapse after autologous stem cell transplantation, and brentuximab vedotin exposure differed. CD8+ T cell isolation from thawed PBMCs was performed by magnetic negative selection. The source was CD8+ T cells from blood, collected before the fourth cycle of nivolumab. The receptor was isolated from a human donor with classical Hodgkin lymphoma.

CDR3 sequence reads: CASSESGVTGSEQFF. Here the CDR3 DNA reads TGTGCCAGCAGCGAGAGCGGGGTCACGGGAAGTGAGCAGTTCTTC. V is TRBV9 and J is TRBJ2-1, with 7 bases that match TRBD2. Germline V gene lookup returns CDR1 SGDLS and CDR2 YYNGEE. V trimming: 3 bases; J trimming: 9 bases; junction bases outside the gene matches: 12. The CDR3 runs to 15 residues.